The present T cell receptor (beta chain) was sequenced within a study of CD8 T cells in Susac syndrome. Study findings and constraints: It was acknowledged by the study that relatively few individuals were included in its TCR sequencing and HLA analysis.

As to this clonotype: Antigen: not known.

Germline-derived CDR1 and CDR2 are DFQATT and SNEGSKA (reference sequence). Trimming cost V 4 bases and J 0 bases; bases outside gene matches: 5. The length of the CDR3 is 14 residues. Roughly 0.45 to 1 ug RNA was reverse transcribed with random hexamers. The TCR beta CDR3 was amplified by immunoSEQ multiplex PCR across 54 Vbeta, 13 Jbeta. TCRdb ran MiXCR on the immunoSEQ multiplex PCR reads and lists one entry per CDR3 protein. The table shows under 70,000 distinct CDR3 sequences, with around nine tenths occurring only once. The study sequenced TCR beta in blood CD8+ and CD4+ T cells. TEMRA cells were FACS-enriched, with CD8+ and CD4+ T cells isolated negatively.

J is TRBJ2-7 and V is TRBV20-1, with 8 positions matching TRBD1. The receptor comes from a human donor in good health. The sequencing sample was made of CD8+ T cells from PBMCs. This CDR3 is CSATGQAISYEQYF. The CDR3 DNA follows: TGCAGTGCTACGGGACAGGCCATCTCCTACGAGCAGTACTTC.